This T cell receptor beta chain stems from a study of shared clonotypes between healthy human individuals. Original handling: Filtering differed, since immunoSEQ gave only junction sequences and no quality scores. Sequenced by immunoSEQ multiplex PCR; TCRdb stores in-frame clones only, minus some. The V and J calls and the clone size are those of that table, but D and trimming were determined from the DNA. The sample carries around 610,000 clones, roughly 96% recorded once. Terminally differentiated effector memory CD45RA+ cells were excluded by CCR7 positive selection of CD45RO-negative cells. V dropped 3 bases and J dropped 9 bases, with 3 bases sitting between them. Germline assignment: CDR1 MDHEN and CDR2 SYDVKM. The CDR3 has 10 residues. A note on this clone: Its matching antigen is unknown.

Points from the study as a whole: Generally, naive subsets came out with larger estimated richness than memory subsets.

This TCR was recovered from a woman aged 30 to 39 in good health. This chain uses TRBV28 with TRBJ2-1; D remains unclear. The sample was naive CD8+ T cells sorted from blood. The CDR3 reads CASSFSEQFF. CDR3 coding DNA: TGTGCCAGCAGTTTTTCTGAGCAGTTCTTC.